The 17 T cell receptor beta chains listed next were all sequenced from one sample in a study of T cells expressing NK-cell markers. TCRdb re-called the 5' RACE reads; every CDR3 protein appears as one record, without DNA. Across over 250,000 distinct CDR3 sequences, the top ten clones capture roughly 4.2% of the sample. The sequencing sample was made of blood T cells: a sorted CD56 or NKG2C T cell subset, CD4+ or CD8+ T cells, or bulk PBMC T cells (not recorded which). These receptors all stem from a woman between 18 and 70 years old in good health.

The CDR3 is CASSLQPPRLAGEETQYF. The rearrangement uses TRBV11-2 and TRBJ2-5; TCRdb designates TRBD2, a call that cannot be tested without DNA. The CDR3 has 18 amino acids. From germline, CDR1 is SGHAT and CDR2 FQNNGV. Looking up the rest from reference TRBV11-2 and TRBJ2-5 gives the full variable domain: EAGVAQSPRYKIIEKRQSVAFWCNPISGHATLYWYQQILGQGPKLLIQFQNNGVVDDSQLPKDRFSAERLKGVDSTLKIQPAKLEDSAVYLCASSLQPPRLAGEETQYFGPGTRLLVL.

The genes are TRBV4-2 and TRBJ2-7; TCRdb proposes TRBD2, but this gene call is untestable without DNA. Germline CDR1 LGHNA, CDR2 YNFKEQ. The CDR3 has 14 amino acids. CDR3 in amino acids: CASSQPGTIYEQYF.

The rearrangement uses TRBV20-1 and TRBJ2-7; TCRdb gives TRBD1 as the D gene, but with no DNA this cannot be confirmed. CDR3 length: 14 amino acids. CDR1 is DFQATT and CDR2 is SNEGSKA in the germline V gene (reference sequence). The CDR3 loop is CSAGGGRRTYEQYF.

The rearrangement joins TRBV20-1 to TRBJ2-1. This CDR3 is built from 13 residues. Germline-derived CDR1 and CDR2 are DFQATT and SNEGSKA (reference sequence). CDR3 amino acids: CSASTTSYNEQFF.

The chain combines TRBV29-1 with TRBJ2-3; checking the TCRdb D call of TRBD1 is not possible without DNA. The CDR3 sequence is 14 residues long. Germline lookup yields CDR1 SQVTM and CDR2 ANQGSEA. The CDR3: CSVGGQAYTDTQYF.

The chain recombines TRBV18 with TRBJ2-1; TCRdb's assignment of TRBD1 cannot be checked, as there is no DNA. The CDR3 loop spans 15 amino acids. The germline CDR1 and CDR2 sequences are KGHSH and LQKENI. Here the CDR3 reads CASSAPGLPGSEQFF.

The rearrangement links TRBV20-1 to TRBJ2-5. This CDR3 contains 13 residues. Germline V lookup: CDR1 DFQATT, CDR2 SNEGSKA (reference sequence). CDR3 loop: CSARALGWETQYF.

The genes are TRBV6-5 and TRBJ1-2; the D call of TRBD1 rests on TCRdb alone, since no DNA is present to check it. CDR3 size: 13 residues. Germline CDR1 MNHEY, CDR2 SVGAGI. The CDR3: CASSYLQDYGYTF.

V usage is TRBV20-1 and J usage is TRBJ1-5; absent DNA, TCRdb's TRBD1 call cannot be checked. Germline V CDR1 and CDR2: DFQATT, SNEGSKA (reference sequence). There are 15 residues in the CDR3. CDR3 loop: CSARRAGLGNQPQHF.

The gene calls are TRBV7-2 and TRBJ2-5; the TCRdb D gene call, TRBD1, has no DNA to confirm it. The germline CDR1 and CDR2 sequences are SGHTA and FQGNSA. This CDR3 has 14 residues. CDR3 residues: CASSANRGRETQYF.

The chain has TRBV7-2 and TRBJ1-4. Germline V gene data show CDR1 as SGHTA and CDR2 as FQGNSA. The CDR3 has 15 amino acids. This CDR3 reads CASSLEGRARPKLFF.

The chain carries TRBV5-4 and TRBJ2-5. The CDR3 contains 14 residues. CDR1 and CDR2 from the germline V gene are SGHNT and YYREEE (reference sequence). The CDR3 here is CASSPLGSRETQYF.

The chain couples TRBV12-3 or TRBV12-4 to TRBJ1-2. The CDR3 spans 12 residues. Here the CDR3 reads CATQAVYYGYTF.

The chain recombines TRBV29-1 with TRBJ2-7. The CDR3 contains 13 residues. The V gene's germline CDR1 is SQVTM and CDR2 ANQGSEA. The CDR3 is CSVARPSSYEQYF.

The V gene is TRBV6-2 or TRBV6-3, the J gene TRBJ1-1; TCRdb's D gene call, TRBD1, goes unchecked for lack of DNA. This CDR3 has 16 amino acids. Germline V gene lookup returns CDR1 MNHEY and CDR2 SVGEGT. CDR3: CASSYSLRVEGEKAFF.

The chain links TRBV7-2 to TRBJ2-3; the D call of TRBD1 rests on TCRdb alone, since no DNA is present to check it. The germline V gene encodes CDR1 SGHTA and CDR2 FQGNSA. The CDR3 has 14 residues. The CDR3 reads CASAVQGGLDTQYF.

The chain recombines TRBV20-1 with TRBJ1-1. Germline V gives CDR1 DFQATT, CDR2 SNEGSKA (reference sequence). There are 11 residues in the CDR3. Here the CDR3 reads CSARGGPEAFF.